The 13 T cell receptor beta chains given below trace back to one sample, sequenced in a study of blood T cell repertoires in COVID-19. Libraries were prepared by immunoSEQ multiplex PCR; TCRdb keeps only in-frame clonotypes and omits some of them. The data contain 300,000 to 400,000 clones, 70% to 90% of them singletons. Sequenced sample: peripheral blood. The source of these receptors is a human donor in a cohort sampled during active COVID-19.

The chain has TRBV29-1 and TRBJ2-7, with 8 bases identical to TRBD1. The CDR3 is 12 residues long. Germline V gene data show CDR1 as SQVTM and CDR2 as ANQGSEA. V was clipped by 7 bases and J by 2 bases; unmatched bases: 4. The chain's CDR3 is CSAWDRPYEQYF. DNA for the CDR3: TGCAGCGCCTGGGACAGGCCCTACGAGCAGTACTTC.

The gene calls are TRBV19 and TRBJ1-5; tentatively, D is TRBD1 (6 bases). V shed 4 bases and J shed 1 base, with 20 bases lying between them. CDR1 LNHDA and CDR2 SQIVND come from the germline V gene (reference sequence). The CDR3 consists of 18 residues. The CDR3 here is CASSKGTRDAGSNQPQHF. The DNA for the CDR3 is TGTGCCAGTAGTAAGGGGACAAGAGATGCAGGCAGCAATCAGCCCCAGCATTTT.

V usage is TRBV5-1 and J usage is TRBJ1-2; 9 nucleotides align to TRBD1. The CDR3 loop spans 15 amino acids. Germline CDR1 and CDR2: SGHRS and YFSETQ. The V and J ends lost 4 bases and 3 bases, in that order; junction bases with no gene match: 7. The CDR3 loop is CASSPGGDRDYGYTF. CDR3 coding DNA: TGCGCCAGCAGCCCTGGAGGGGACAGGGACTATGGCTACACCTTC.

This clone was picked up one time. V and J are TRBV30 and TRBJ1-2; unclear D gene. Germline CDR1 reads GTSNPN; CDR2 reads SVGIG (reference sequence). Between the trimmed V and J ends, which lost 2 bases and 4 bases, there was a span of 14 bases. CDR3 size: 14 residues. This CDR3 reads CAWSPGGNPYGYTF. The DNA of the CDR3 is TGTGCCTGGAGTCCAGGAGGGAATCCCTATGGCTACACCTTC.

The chain couples TRBV5-5 to TRBJ2-7; D possibly corresponds to TRBD2 (6 bases). The CDR3 is 15 amino acids. CDR1 is SGHKS and CDR2 is YYEKEE in the germline V gene (reference sequence). Trimming cost V 1 base and J 3 bases, with 14 bases left between them. The CDR3 bases are TGTGCCAGCAGCTTGCAACACGGGAGAGGCTACGAGCAGTACTTC. It specifies CASSLQHGRGYEQYF.

This rearrangement joins TRBV9 to TRBJ2-2; 9 bases line up with TRBD2. Germline-derived CDR1 and CDR2 are SGDLS and YYNGEE. CDR3 size: 17 residues. Losses at the gene ends were 1 base for V and 6 bases for J; bases not matched to a gene: 10. As DNA, the CDR3 is TGTGCCAGCAGCGTATTGGCTAGCGGGACAAGGGCCGGGGAGCTGTTTTTT. Its protein product is CASSVLASGTRAGELFF.

V is TRBV6-5 and J is TRBJ2-3; weak D call: TRBD2 (5 bases). The CDR3 length is 11 residues. V lost 6 bases to trimming and J lost 5 bases, with 6 bases between them. Germline loops: CDR1 MNHEY, CDR2 SVGAGI. In DNA form, the CDR3 reads TGTGCCAGCAGGGACTTAGATACGCAGTATTTT. Translated: CASRDLDTQYF.

This clone was detected once. In nucleotides, the CDR3 is TGTGCCAGCAGCTTAGGTCTAGCGGGGACCATCTACGAGCAGTACTTC. Its protein is CASSLGLAGTIYEQYF. This rearrangement joins TRBV7-9 to TRBJ2-7; TRBD2 aligns across 9 bases. Per germline, CDR1 SEHNR and CDR2 FQNEAQ (reference sequence). With V trimmed by 1 base and J by 3 bases, 7 bases remained unmatched. This CDR3 is built from 16 residues.

The rearrangement links TRBV5-1 to TRBJ2-1, with 7 bases identical to TRBD1. The V segment lost 3 bases and the J segment 7 bases; nucleotides outside the gene matches: 13. The CDR3 is 16 amino acids. The germline V gene encodes CDR1 SGHRS and CDR2 YFSETQ. The DNA of the CDR3 is TGCGCCAGCAGCTCGCACACAGGGGTAGGCCTTAATGAGCAGTTCTTC. Translating gives CASSSHTGVGLNEQFF.

The chain employs TRBV9 and TRBJ2-2, with TRBD1 as a possible D gene (7 bases). Germline lookup yields CDR1 SGDLS and CDR2 YYNGEE. Trimming took 1 base from V and 4 from J, leaving 11 bases between them. This CDR3 region has 15 residues. The CDR3 sequence is CASSVRQGGTGELFF. CDR3 DNA: TGTGCCAGCAGCGTAAGGCAGGGGGGCACCGGGGAGCTGTTTTTT.

The J gene is TRBJ2-7, the V gene TRBV7-3; 10 bases are shared with TRBD2. Germline lookup yields CDR1 SGHTA and CDR2 FQGTGA. With V trimmed by 2 bases and J by 7 bases, 2 bases remained unmatched. This CDR3 region has 13 residues. The CDR3 spells CASSLLAGDEQYF. The DNA for the CDR3 is TGTGCCAGCAGCTTACTAGCGGGAGATGAGCAGTACTTC.

The rearrangement joins TRBV2 to TRBJ2-1; 9 bases match TRBD2. J gave up 5 bases and V 6 bases, and 5 bases lay outside the gene matches. Germline V gene lookup returns CDR1 SNHLY and CDR2 FYNNEI. The CDR3 is made up of 14 amino acids. The CDR3 bases are TGTGCCAGCAGCGGGACTAGCAGTAACAATGAGCAGTTCTTC. It is translated as CASSGTSSNNEQFF.

This chain uses TRBV27 with TRBJ1-1; 8 bases line up with TRBD1. CDR1 MNHEY and CDR2 SMNVEV come from the germline V gene (reference sequence). CDR3 length: 14 residues. The J segment lost 5 bases and the V segment lost 11 bases, leaving 13 bases of the junction unmatched. Here the CDR3 DNA reads TGTGCCTCGAAGCTGGGACAGGCGGATACTGAAGCTTTCTTT. It yields the protein CASKLGQADTEAFF.